A selection of T cell receptor beta chains follows, all from one sample in a study of shared clonotypes between healthy human individuals. Some clones are missing from TCRdb's copy, which holds only in-frame ones; the method was immunoSEQ multiplex PCR. The sample lists about 1 million clones, around 76% seen once, with approximately 1.3% in the top ten. Sequencing was performed on memory CD4+ T cells sorted from blood. Receptor source: a man between 18 and 35 years old in good health. Each CDR3 is given with its conserved first and last residue. Fields, in order: V gene, J gene, D gene, clone size, CDR3 protein, CDR3 DNA. The D gene is left open where the match is weak. For some rows the clone size is stated as once, few or many, or as a class when expanded; others skip it.

TRBV7-2,TRBJ2-1,.,.,CASSHPVPNEQFF,TGTGCCAGCAGCCACCCGGTGCCCAATGAGCAGTTCTTC
TRBV5-1,TRBJ2-7,TRBD1,.,CASSFYPTGNKEQYF,TGCGCCAGCAGCTTTTACCCGACAGGGAATAAGGAGCAGTACTTC
TRBV6-1,TRBJ2-7,.,.,CASSEDVGEQYF,TGTGCCAGCAGTGAGGACGTTGGCGAGCAGTACTTC
TRBV6-6,TRBJ2-3,TRBD2,.,CASTRLAGTDTQYF,TGTGCCAGCACCAGACTAGCGGGTACAGATACGCAGTATTTT
TRBV5-6,TRBJ1-5,.,few,CASSLAGVNQPQHF,TGTGCCAGCAGCTTGGCAGGGGTCAATCAGCCCCAGCATTTT
TRBV27,TRBJ2-7,.,.,CASSSSPGTGEQYF,TGTGCCAGCAGTTCGTCCCCGGGCACTGGAGAGCAGTACTTC
TRBV2,TRBJ1-1,.,few,CASRLASGSVSEAFF,TGTGCCAGCAGACTAGCCTCGGGCAGCGTGTCTGAAGCTTTCTTT
TRBV7-2,TRBJ2-5,TRBD2,.,CASSTSGNFQETQYF,TGTGCCAGCAGCACTAGCGGGAATTTTCAAGAGACCCAGTACTTC
TRBV5-4,TRBJ1-1,.,.,CASSLVGPNTEAFF,TGTGCCAGCAGCTTGGTGGGGCCAAACACTGAAGCTTTCTTT
TRBV2,TRBJ1-2,TRBD1,.,CASRDSGPYGYTF,TGTGCCAGCCGGGACAGCGGACCCTATGGCTACACCTTC
TRBV6-5,TRBJ2-3,.,.,CASRGASAGTDTQYF,TGTGCCAGCAGGGGAGCCTCAGCAGGCACAGATACGCAGTATTTT
TRBV7-7,TRBJ2-5,.,.,CASSPAGTDKKTQYF,TGTGCTAGCAGCCCGGCGGGGACAGACAAGAAGACCCAGTACTTC
TRBV30,TRBJ2-3,.,.,CAWSNRKASDTQYF,TGTGCCTGGTCTAATCGGAAGGCCAGTGATACGCAGTATTTT
TRBV7-9,TRBJ1-2,.,.,CASRLRQEDGYTF,TGTGCCAGCAGGCTAAGACAGGAGGATGGCTACACCTTC
TRBV2,TRBJ1-6,.,few,CASSQPLDSSPLHF,TGTGCCAGTTCCCAGCCCTTGGATTCCTCACCCCTCCACTTT
TRBV6-5,TRBJ2-1,.,once,CASSPDGTLGNEQFF,TGTGCCAGCAGTCCCGACGGGACCCTCGGCAATGAGCAGTTCTTC
TRBV11-2,TRBJ1-1,.,.,CASSFKQWGTEAFF,TGTGCCAGCAGCTTTAAACAGTGGGGGACTGAAGCTTTCTTT
TRBV6-4,TRBJ2-2,TRBD2,few,CASSGLAGTGELFF,TGTGCCAGCAGCGGACTAGCAGGGACCGGGGAGCTGTTTTTT
TRBV2,TRBJ1-4,.,.,CASSPGAPNEKLFF,TGTGCCAGTAGCCCCGGGGCCCCCAATGAAAAACTGTTTTTT
TRBV6-1,TRBJ1-5,.,.,CASSEVWGSALENNQPQHF,TGTGCCAGCAGTGAAGTTTGGGGTTCCGCCCTGGAAAACAATCAGCCCCAGCATTTT
TRBV19,TRBJ1-2,.,once,CASSSPDGPRGYTF,TGTGCCAGTAGTAGCCCGGACGGGCCAAGGGGCTACACCTTC
TRBV11-3,TRBJ2-2,TRBD1,.,CASSQDREVTGELFF,TGTGCCAGCAGCCAGGACAGGGAGGTCACCGGGGAGCTGTTTTTT
TRBV19,TRBJ1-2,.,.,CASSSLRDSLGGYTF,TGTGCCAGTAGTAGCCTCCGGGATTCCCTAGGAGGCTACACCTTC
TRBV6-5,TRBJ2-3,TRBD1,.,CASSKQGANTDTQYF,TGTGCCAGCAGTAAACAGGGGGCGAACACAGATACGCAGTATTTT
TRBV10-2,TRBJ2-7,TRBD2,.,CASRRFAGGSSYEQYF,TGCGCCAGCCGCCGATTTGCGGGAGGGAGCTCCTACGAGCAGTACTTC
TRBV30,TRBJ2-6,.,.,CAWIPPGPGANVLTF,TGTGCCTGGATTCCCCCAGGCCCTGGGGCCAACGTCCTGACTTTC
TRBV6-1,TRBJ2-7,.,.,CASSEAPRDEQYF,TGTGCCAGCAGTGAAGCGCCCAGGGACGAGCAGTACTTC
TRBV2,TRBJ2-7,TRBD2,.,CASSEARTSGRSYEQYF,TGTGCCAGCAGTGAAGCGAGGACTAGCGGGAGGTCCTACGAGCAGTACTTC
TRBV7-2,TRBJ1-5,TRBD1,.,CASSLSGGRSNQPQHF,TGTGCCAGCAGCCTATCAGGGGGTCGTAGCAATCAGCCCCAGCATTTT
TRBV7-9,TRBJ1-1,.,.,CASSPRTGQGGVYTEAFF,TGTGCCAGCAGCCCCCGAACCGGGCAGGGTGGGGTTTACACTGAAGCTTTCTTT
TRBV9,TRBJ1-1,.,many,CASSVGKNTEAFF,TGTGCCAGCAGCGTAGGGAAAAACACTGAAGCTTTCTTT
TRBV7-8,TRBJ1-1,.,.,CASSRGRNSEAFF,TGTGCCAGCTCCAGGGGTCGGAACTCTGAAGCTTTCTTT
TRBV6-5,TRBJ2-7,.,.,CASSSSGEQYF,TGTGCCAGCAGTTCCAGTGGCGAGCAGTACTTC
TRBV28,TRBJ2-5,.,.,CASSLPRDGNGETQYF,TGTGCCAGCAGCCTTCCTCGGGACGGAAACGGGGAGACCCAGTACTTC
TRBV5-1,TRBJ2-3,.,.,CASSLSTGLSTDTQYF,TGCGCCAGCAGCTTGTCAACGGGGCTTAGCACAGATACGCAGTATTTT
TRBV2,TRBJ1-3,.,many,CASSGALSGNTIYF,TGTGCCAGCAGCGGTGCCCTCTCTGGAAACACCATATATTTT
TRBV10-3,TRBJ1-2,.,few,CAITAEYGYGYTF,TGTGCCATCACAGCAGAGTATGGCTATGGCTACACCTTC
TRBV27,TRBJ2-5,.,.,CASSPRMQGPQETQYF,TGTGCCAGCAGTCCGAGGATGCAGGGGCCCCAAGAGACCCAGTACTTC
TRBV11-3,TRBJ1-2,.,.,CASSLDSGYFSMTSGYTF,TGTGCCAGCAGCTTAGACAGTGGGTACTTTTCTATGACTAGTGGCTACACCTTC
TRBV19,TRBJ2-2,TRBD2,many,CASSTTGTINTGELFF,TGTGCCAGTAGTACTACCGGGACTATCAACACCGGGGAGCTGTTTTTT
TRBV7-2,TRBJ1-1,.,.,CASSLAHPTEAFF,TGTGCCAGCAGCTTAGCGCACCCCACTGAAGCTTTCTTT
TRBV12-5,TRBJ1-2,TRBD1,.,CASGLDRAGGYTF,TGTGCTAGTGGCCTAGACAGGGCTGGTGGCTACACCTTC
TRBV6-1,TRBJ2-1,.,.,CASSESTVGYYNEQFF,TGTGCCAGCAGTGAATCGACAGTGGGCTACTACAATGAGCAGTTCTTC
TRBV6-4,TRBJ1-2,.,.,CASSDRAVEGYGYTF,TGTGCCAGCAGTGACAGGGCCGTGGAAGGGTATGGCTACACCTTC
TRBV9,TRBJ1-6,.,.,CASGKENSPLHF,TGTGCCAGCGGAAAAGAGAATTCACCCCTCCACTTT
TRBV7-2,TRBJ2-5,TRBD2,.,CASSQAAGARETQYF,TGTGCCAGCAGCCAAGCAGCGGGAGCCCGAGAGACCCAGTACTTC
TRBV2,TRBJ2-5,TRBD1,.,CASSEYQGAIQETQYF,TGTGCCAGCAGTGAATACCAGGGGGCGATCCAAGAGACCCAGTACTTC
TRBV5-1,TRBJ2-7,TRBD2,.,CASSPQPGLAGYEQYF,TGCGCCAGCAGCCCCCAGCCCGGACTAGCGGGTTACGAGCAGTACTTC
TRBV6-1,TRBJ1-2,TRBD1,.,CASSELIGTGVQGYTF,TGTGCCAGCAGTGAACTAATTGGGACAGGGGTCCAGGGCTACACCTTC
TRBV25-1,TRBJ2-4,TRBD2,.,CASSEPSGLAGAKNIQYF,TGTGCCAGCAGTGAGCCCTCGGGACTAGCGGGAGCCAAAAACATTCAGTACTTC
TRBV5-1,TRBJ2-5,.,few,CASSLVSGNQETQYF,TGCGCCAGCAGCTTGGTCTCGGGTAACCAAGAGACCCAGTACTTC
TRBV5-8,TRBJ1-4,TRBD1,few,CASSLGTGGEKLFF,TGTGCCAGCAGCCTCGGGACAGGGGGTGAAAAACTGTTTTTT
TRBV7-9,TRBJ1-5,.,.,CATTPLGGSNQPQHF,TGTGCCACCACACCCCTCGGGGGTAGCAATCAGCCCCAGCATTTT
TRBV19,TRBJ2-5,TRBD2,.,CASRTSGGITETQYF,TGTGCCAGTCGGACTAGCGGGGGGATCACGGAGACCCAGTACTTC
TRBV7-9,TRBJ1-6,.,.,CASSLKTDFSPLHF,TGTGCCAGCAGCTTGAAGACAGACTTTTCACCCCTCCACTTT